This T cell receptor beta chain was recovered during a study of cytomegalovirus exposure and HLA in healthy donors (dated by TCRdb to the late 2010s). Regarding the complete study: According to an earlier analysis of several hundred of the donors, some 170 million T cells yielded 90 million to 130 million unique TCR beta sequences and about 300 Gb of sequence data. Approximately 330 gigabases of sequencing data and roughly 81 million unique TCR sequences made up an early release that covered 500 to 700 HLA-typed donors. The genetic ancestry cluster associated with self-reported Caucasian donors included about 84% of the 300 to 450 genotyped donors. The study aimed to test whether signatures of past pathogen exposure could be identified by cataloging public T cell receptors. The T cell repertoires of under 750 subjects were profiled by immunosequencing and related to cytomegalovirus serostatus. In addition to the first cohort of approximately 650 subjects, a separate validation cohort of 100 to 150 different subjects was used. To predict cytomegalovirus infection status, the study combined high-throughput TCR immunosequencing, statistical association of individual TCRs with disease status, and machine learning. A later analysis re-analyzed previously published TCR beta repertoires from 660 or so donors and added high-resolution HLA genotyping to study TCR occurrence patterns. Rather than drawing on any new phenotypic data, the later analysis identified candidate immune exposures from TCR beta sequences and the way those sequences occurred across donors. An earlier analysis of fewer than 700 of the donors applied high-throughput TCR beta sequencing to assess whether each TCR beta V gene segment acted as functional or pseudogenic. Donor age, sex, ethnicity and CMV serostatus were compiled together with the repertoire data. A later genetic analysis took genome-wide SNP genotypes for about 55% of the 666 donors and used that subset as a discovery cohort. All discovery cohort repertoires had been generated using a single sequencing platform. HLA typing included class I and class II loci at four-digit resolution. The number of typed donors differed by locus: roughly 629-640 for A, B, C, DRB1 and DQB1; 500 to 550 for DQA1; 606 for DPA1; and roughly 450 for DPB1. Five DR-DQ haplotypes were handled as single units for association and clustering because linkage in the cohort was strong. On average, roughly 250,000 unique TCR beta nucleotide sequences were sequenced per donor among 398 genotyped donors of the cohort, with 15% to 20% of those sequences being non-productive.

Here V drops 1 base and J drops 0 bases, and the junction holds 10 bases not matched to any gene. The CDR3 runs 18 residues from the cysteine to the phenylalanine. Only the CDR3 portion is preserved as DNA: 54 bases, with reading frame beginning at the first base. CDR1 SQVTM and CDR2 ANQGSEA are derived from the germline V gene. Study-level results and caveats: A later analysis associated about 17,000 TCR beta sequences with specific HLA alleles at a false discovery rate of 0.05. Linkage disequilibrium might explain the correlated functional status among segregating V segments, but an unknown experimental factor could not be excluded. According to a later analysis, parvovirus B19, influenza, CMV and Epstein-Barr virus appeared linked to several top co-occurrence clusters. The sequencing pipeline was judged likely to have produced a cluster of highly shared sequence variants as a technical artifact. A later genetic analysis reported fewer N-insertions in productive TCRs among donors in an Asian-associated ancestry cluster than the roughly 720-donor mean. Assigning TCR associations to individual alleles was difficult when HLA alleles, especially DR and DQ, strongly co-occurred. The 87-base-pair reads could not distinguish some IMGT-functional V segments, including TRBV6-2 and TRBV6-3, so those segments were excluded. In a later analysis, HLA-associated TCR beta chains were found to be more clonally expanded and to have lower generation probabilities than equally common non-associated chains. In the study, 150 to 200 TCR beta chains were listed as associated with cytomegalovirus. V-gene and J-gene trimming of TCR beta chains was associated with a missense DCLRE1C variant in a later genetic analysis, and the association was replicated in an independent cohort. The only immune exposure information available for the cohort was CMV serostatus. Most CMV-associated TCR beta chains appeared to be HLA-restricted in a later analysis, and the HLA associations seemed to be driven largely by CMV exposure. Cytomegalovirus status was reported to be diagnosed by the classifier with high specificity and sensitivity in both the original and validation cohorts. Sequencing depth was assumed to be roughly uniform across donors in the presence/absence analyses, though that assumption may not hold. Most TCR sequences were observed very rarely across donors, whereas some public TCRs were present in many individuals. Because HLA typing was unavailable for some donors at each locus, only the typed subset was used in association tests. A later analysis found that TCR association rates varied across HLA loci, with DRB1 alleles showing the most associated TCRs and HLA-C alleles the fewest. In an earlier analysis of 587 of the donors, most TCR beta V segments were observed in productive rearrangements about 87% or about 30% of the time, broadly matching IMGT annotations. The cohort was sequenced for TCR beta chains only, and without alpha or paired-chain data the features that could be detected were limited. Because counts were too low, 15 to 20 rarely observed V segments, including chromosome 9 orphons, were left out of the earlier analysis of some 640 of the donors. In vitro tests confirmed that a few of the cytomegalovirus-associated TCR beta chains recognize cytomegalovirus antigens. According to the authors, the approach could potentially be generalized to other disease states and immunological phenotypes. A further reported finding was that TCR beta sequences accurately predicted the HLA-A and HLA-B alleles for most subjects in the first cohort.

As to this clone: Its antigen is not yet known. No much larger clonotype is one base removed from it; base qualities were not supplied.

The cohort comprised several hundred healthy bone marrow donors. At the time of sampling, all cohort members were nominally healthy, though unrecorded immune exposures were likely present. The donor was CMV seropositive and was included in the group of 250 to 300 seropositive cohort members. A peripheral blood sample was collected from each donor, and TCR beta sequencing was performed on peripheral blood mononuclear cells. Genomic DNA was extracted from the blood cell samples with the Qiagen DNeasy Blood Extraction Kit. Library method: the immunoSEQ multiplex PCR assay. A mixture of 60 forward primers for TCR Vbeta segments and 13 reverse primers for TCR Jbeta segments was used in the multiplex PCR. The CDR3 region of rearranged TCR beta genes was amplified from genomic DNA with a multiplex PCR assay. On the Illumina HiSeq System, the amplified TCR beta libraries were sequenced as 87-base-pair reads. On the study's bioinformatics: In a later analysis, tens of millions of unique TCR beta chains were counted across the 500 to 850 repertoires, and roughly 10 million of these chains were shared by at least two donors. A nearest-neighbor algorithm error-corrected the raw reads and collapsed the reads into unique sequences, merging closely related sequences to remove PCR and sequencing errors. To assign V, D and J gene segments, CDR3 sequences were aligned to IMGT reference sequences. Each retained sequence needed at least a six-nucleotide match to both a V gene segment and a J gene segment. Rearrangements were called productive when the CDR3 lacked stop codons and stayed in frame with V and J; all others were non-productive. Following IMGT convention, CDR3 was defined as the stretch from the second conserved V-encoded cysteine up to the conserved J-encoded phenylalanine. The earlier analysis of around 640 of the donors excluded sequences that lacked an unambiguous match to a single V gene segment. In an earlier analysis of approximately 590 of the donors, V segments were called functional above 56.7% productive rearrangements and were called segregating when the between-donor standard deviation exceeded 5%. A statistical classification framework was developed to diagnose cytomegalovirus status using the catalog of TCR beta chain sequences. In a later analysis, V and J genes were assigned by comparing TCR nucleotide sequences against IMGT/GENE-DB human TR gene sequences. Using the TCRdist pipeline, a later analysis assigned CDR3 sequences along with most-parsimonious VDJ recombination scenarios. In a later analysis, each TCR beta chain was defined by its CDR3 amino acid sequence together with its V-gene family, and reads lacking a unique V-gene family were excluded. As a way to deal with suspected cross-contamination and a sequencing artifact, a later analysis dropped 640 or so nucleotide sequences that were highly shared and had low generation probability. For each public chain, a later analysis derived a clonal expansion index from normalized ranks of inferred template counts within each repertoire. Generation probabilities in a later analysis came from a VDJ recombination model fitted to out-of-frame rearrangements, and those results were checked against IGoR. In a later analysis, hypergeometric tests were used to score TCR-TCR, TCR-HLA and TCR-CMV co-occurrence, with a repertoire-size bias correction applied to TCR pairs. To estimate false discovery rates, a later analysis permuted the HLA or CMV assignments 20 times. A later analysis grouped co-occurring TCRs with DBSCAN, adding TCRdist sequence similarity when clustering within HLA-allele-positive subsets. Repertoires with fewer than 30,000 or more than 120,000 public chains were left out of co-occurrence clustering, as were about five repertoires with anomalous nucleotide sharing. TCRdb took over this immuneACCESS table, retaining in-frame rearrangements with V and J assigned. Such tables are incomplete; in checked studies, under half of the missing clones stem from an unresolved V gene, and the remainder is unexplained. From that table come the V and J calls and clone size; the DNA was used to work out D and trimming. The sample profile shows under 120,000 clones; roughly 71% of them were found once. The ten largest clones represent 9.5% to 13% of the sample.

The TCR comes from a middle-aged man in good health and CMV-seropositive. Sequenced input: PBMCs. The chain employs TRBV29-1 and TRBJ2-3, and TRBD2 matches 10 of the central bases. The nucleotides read TGCAGCGTTGAAGGACTGGTAGCGGGAGGTGCTAGCACAGATACGCAGTATTTT. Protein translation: CSVEGLVAGGASTDTQYF.